This TCR beta chain was observed in a study of blood T cell repertoires in COVID-19. Study details: The United States, Italy and Spain were the sources of the acute and convalescent COVID-19 samples.

Original handling: Estimation of nucleated cell counts relied on the amplification of reference gene primers. The assay was immunoSEQ multiplex PCR, and TCRdb's table has in-frame clones only and misses some. D and trimming come from the DNA, and the V and J calls and clone size come from that table. Found here are roughly 76,000 clones, around 90% of them singletons; the top ten hold over 25%. The CDR3 contains 14 residues. Trimming removed 3 bases from V and 3 bases from J, with 11 bases in between. Germline-derived CDR1 and CDR2 are SGHTA and FQGNSA. This clone occurred once. The sequenced sample consisted of peripheral blood. This clonotype originated in a woman of 80 years or more with active or convalescent COVID-19. The chain joins TRBV7-2 to TRBJ2-5; D call uncertain. CDR3 sequence (DNA): TGTGCCAGCAGCTTGGGTTACGGAGAAGAGACCCAGTACTTC. This codes for CASSLGYGEETQYF.